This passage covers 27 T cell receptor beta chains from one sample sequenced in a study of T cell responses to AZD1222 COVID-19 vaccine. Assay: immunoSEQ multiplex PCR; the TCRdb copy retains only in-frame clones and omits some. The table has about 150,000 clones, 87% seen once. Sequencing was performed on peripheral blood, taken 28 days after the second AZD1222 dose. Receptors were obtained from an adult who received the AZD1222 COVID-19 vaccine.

CDR3 DNA: TGTGCCAGCAGTCAAGACTCCTACAGGGTCGGCTCACCCCTCCACTTT. This sequence encodes CASSQDSYRVGSPLHF. V is TRBV28 and J is TRBJ1-6, with D tentatively TRBD1 (6 bases). Germline V lookup: CDR1 MDHEN, CDR2 SYDVKM. V lost 5 bases and J lost 10, with 21 bases in between. The CDR3 loop spans 16 amino acids.

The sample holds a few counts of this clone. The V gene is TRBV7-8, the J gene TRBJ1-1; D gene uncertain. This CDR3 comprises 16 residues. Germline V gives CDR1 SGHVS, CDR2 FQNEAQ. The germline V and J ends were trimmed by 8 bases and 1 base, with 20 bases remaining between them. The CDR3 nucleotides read TGTGCCAGCCTCCCGCGTGGAGGGTGGGGGAACACTGAAGCTTTCTTT. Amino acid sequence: CASLPRGGWGNTEAFF. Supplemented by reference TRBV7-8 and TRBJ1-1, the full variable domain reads GAGVSQSPRYKVAKRGQDVALRCDPISGHVSLFWYQQALGQGPEFLTYFQNEAQLDKSGLPSDRFFAERPEGSVSTLKIQRTQQEDSAVYLCASLPRGGWGNTEAFFGQGTRLTVV.

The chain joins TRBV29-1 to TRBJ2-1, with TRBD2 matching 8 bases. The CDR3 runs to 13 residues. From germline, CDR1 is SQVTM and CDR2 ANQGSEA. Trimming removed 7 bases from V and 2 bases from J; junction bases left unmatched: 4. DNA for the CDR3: TGCAGCGCCCGGGGGGGGCCCTACAATGAGCAGTTCTTC. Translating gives CSARGGPYNEQFF.

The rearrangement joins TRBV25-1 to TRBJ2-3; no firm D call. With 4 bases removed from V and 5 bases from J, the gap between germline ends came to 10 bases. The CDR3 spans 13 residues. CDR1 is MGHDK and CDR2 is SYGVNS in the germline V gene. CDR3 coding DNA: TGTGCCAGCAGTGTGTCCGGGCTAGATACGCAGTATTTT. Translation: CASSVSGLDTQYF.

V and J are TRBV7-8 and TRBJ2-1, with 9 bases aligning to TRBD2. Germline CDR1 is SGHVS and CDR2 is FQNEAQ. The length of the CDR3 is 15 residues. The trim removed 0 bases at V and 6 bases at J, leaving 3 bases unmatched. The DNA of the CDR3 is TGTGCCAGCAGCTTAGCCTTACTAGCGGGCAATGAGCAGTTCTTC. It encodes CASSLALLAGNEQFF.

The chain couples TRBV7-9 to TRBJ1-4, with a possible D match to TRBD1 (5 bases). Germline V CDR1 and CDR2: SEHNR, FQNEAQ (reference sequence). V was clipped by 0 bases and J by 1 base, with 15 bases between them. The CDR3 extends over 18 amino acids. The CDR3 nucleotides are TGTGCCAGCAGCTTAGCGAGGGGTGGCAGGTTAACTAATGAAAAACTGTTTTTT. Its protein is CASSLARGGRLTNEKLFF.

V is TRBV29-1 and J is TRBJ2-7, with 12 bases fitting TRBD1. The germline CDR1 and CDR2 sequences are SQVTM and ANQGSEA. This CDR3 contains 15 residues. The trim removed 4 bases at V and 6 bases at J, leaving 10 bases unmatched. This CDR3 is CSVAPGTGGSSEQYF. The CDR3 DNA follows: TGCAGCGTTGCACCCGGGACAGGGGGCTCGAGCGAGCAGTACTTC.

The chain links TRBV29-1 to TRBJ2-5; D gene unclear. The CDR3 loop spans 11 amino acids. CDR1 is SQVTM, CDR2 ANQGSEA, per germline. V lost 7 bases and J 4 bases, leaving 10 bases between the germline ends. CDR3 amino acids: CSAGHPETQYF. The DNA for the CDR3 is TGCAGCGCTGGCCATCCAGAGACCCAGTACTTC.

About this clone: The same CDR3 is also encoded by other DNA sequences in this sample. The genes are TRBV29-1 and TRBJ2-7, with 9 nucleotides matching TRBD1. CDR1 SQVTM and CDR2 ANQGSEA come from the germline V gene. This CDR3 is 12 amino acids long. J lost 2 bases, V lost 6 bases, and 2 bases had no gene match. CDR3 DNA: TGCAGCGTGCGACAGGGGGCCTACGAGCAGTACTTC. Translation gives CSVRQGAYEQYF.

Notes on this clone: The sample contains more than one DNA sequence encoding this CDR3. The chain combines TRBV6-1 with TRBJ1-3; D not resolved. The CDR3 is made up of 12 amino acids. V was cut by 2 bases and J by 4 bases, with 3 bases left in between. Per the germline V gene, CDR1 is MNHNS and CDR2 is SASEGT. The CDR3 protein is CASSELGNTIYF. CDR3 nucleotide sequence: TGTGCCAGCAGTGAACTCGGAAACACCATATATTTT.

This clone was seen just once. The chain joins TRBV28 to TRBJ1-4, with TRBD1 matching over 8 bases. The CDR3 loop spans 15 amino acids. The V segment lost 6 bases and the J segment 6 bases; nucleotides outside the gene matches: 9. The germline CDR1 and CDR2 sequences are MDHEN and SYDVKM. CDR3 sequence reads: CASRQGQGYYEKLFF. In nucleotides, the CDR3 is TGTGCCAGCAGGCAAGGACAGGGTTATTATGAAAAACTGTTTTTT.

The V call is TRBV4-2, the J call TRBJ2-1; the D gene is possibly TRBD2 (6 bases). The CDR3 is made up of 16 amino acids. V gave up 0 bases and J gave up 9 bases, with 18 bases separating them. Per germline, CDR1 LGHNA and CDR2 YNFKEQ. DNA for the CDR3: TGTGCCAGCAGCCAAGATAACGGACTAAAGTTCAGTGAGCAGTTCTTC. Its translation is CASSQDNGLKFSEQFF.

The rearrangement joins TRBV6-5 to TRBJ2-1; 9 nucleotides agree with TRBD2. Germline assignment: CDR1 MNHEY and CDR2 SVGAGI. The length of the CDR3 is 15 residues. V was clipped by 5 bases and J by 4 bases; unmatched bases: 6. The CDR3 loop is CASSPRTSAYNEQFF. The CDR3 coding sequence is TGTGCCAGCAGTCCCAGGACTAGCGCGTACAATGAGCAGTTCTTC.

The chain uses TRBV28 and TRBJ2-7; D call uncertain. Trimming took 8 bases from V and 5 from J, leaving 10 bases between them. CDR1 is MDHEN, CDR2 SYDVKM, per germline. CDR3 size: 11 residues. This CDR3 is CASGPSHEQYF. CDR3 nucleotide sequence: TGTGCCAGCGGGCCTTCGCACGAGCAGTACTTC. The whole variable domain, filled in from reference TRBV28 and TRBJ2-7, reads DVKVTQSSRYLVKRTGEKVFLECVQDMDHENMFWYRQDPGLGLRLIYFSYDVKMKEKGDIPEGYSVSREKKERFSLILESASTNQTSMYLCASGPSHEQYFGPGTRLTVT.

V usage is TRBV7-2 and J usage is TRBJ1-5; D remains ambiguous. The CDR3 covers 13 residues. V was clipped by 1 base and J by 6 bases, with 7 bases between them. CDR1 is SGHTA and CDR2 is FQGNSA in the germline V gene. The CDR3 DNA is TGTGCCAGCAGCTTAGAGTTCAGTCAGCCCCAGCATTTT. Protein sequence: CASSLEFSQPQHF.

The DNA of the CDR3 is TGTGCCAGCAGCGGTGGGGCGGGAGCCCCCACCAATGAGCAGTTCTTC. It specifies CASSGGAGAPTNEQFF. The V call is TRBV9, the J call TRBJ2-1; 7 bases are shared with TRBD2. CDR3 length: 16 amino acids. With 3 bases clipped from V and 6 bases from J, the junction kept 12 bases outside the gene matches. The germline gives CDR1 SGDLS, CDR2 YYNGEE.

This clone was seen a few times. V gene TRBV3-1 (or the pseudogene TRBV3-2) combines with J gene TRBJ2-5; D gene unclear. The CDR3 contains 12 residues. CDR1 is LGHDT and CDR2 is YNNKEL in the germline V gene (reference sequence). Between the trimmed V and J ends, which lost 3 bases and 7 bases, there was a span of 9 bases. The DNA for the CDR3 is TGTGCCAGCAGCCAGACGGTCCGGACCCAGTACTTC. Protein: CASSQTVRTQYF.

The CDR3 bases are TGTGCCAGCAGCTCCCGTAGGCTAGCGGGTGGTCGGCGCCACGAGCAGTACTTC. Translation: CASSSRRLAGGRRHEQYF. The rearrangement links TRBV7-8 to TRBJ2-7, with 8 bases matching TRBD2. This CDR3 is 18 amino acids long. V trimming: 4 bases; J trimming: 5 bases; junction bases outside the gene matches: 19. CDR1 is SGHVS, CDR2 FQNEAQ, per germline.

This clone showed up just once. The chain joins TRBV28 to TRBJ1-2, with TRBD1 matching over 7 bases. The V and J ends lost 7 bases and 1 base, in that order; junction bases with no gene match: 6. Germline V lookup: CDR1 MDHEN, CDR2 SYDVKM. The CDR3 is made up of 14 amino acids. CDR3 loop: CASTHNRGNYGYTF. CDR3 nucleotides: TGTGCCAGCACCCATAACAGGGGTAACTATGGCTACACCTTC.

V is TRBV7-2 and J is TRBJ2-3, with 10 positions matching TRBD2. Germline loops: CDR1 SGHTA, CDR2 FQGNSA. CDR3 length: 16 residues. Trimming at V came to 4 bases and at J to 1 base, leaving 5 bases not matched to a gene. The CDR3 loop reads CASSSLAGEGTDTQYF. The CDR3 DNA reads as TGTGCCAGCAGCTCCCTAGCGGGAGAGGGCACAGATACGCAGTATTTT.

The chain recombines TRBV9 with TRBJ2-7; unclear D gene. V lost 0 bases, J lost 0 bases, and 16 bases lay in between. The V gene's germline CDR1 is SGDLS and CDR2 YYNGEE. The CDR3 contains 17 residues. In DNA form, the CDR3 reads TGTGCCAGCAGCGTAGGTGACGGGTTCTCGGACTCCTACGAGCAGTACTTC. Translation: CASSVGDGFSDSYEQYF.

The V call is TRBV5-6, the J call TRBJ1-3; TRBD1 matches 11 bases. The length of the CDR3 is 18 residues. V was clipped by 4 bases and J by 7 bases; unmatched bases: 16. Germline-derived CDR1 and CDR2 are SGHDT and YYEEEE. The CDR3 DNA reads TGTGCCAGCAGCCACCCACCCGAAGTCGGACAGGGGGCGAACACCATATATTTT. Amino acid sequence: CASSHPPEVGQGANTIYF.

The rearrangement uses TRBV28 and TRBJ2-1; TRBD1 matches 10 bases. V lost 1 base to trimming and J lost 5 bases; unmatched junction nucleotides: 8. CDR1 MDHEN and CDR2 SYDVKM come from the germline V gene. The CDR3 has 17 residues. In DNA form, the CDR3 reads TGTGCCAGCAGTTTATTAAGGACAGGGGGTCGGCACAATGAGCAGTTCTTC. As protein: CASSLLRTGGRHNEQFF.

The CDR3 loop is CASSLARTSGSSYNEQFF. The CDR3, as DNA: TGTGCCAGCAGCTTAGCTAGGACTAGCGGGAGCTCCTACAATGAGCAGTTCTTC. The chain recombines TRBV7-2 with TRBJ2-1; 13 positions agree with TRBD2. The germline V gene has CDR1 SGHTA and CDR2 FQGNSA. CDR3 length: 18 residues. V shed 0 bases, J shed 0 bases, and the junction held 2 bases outside the gene matches.

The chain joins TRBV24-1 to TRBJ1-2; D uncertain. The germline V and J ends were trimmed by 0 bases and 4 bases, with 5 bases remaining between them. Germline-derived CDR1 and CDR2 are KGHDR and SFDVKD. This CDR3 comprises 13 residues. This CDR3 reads CATSDLTGYGYTF. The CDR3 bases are TGTGCCACCAGTGATTTGACGGGCTATGGCTACACCTTC.

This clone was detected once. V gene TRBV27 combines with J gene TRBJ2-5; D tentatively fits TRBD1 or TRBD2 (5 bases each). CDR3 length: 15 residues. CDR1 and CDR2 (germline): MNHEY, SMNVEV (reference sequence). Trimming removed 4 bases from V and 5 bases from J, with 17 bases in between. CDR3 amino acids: CASSSGQGTTETQYF. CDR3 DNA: TGTGCCAGCAGTTCGGGGCAGGGTACAACCGAGACCCAGTACTTC.

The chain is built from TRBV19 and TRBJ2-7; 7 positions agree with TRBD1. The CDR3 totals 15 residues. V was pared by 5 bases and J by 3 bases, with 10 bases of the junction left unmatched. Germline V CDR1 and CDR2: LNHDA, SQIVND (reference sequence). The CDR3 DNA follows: TGTGCCAGTAGTGATCGGACAGGATTAATCTACGAGCAGTACTTC. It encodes CASSDRTGLIYEQYF.